These 17 T cell receptor beta chains were all obtained from the same sample, sequenced in a study of shared clonotypes between healthy human individuals. Assay used: immunoSEQ multiplex PCR; TCRdb lists only in-frame clones, some missing. The sample yields fewer than 1.6 million clones, around 98.5% seen once. The specimen was naive CD4+ T cells sorted from blood. Indicated subset: CD45RA+ positively selected. The receptors stem from a man younger than 45 in good health.

This clone was found once. The V gene is TRBV19, the J gene TRBJ1-2, with D perhaps TRBD1 (6 bases). V was shortened by 4 bases and J by 8 bases, with 26 bases between the two germline ends. Germline V CDR1 and CDR2: LNHDA, SQIVND (reference sequence). This CDR3 is 17 amino acids long. This chain's CDR3 is CASSSQNVQGLVRGYTF. CDR3 DNA sequence: TGTGCCAGTAGTAGCCAAAATGTACAGGGACTTGTGAGAGGCTACACCTTC.

The gene calls are TRBV6-5 and TRBJ1-4, with D perhaps TRBD1 (5 bases). CDR1 MNHEY and CDR2 SVGAGI come from the germline V gene. The germline V and J ends were trimmed by 5 bases and 5 bases, with 12 bases remaining between them. The CDR3 runs to 14 residues. In DNA form, the CDR3 reads TGTGCCAGCAGTCCTGACAGTAGAAATGAAAAACTGTTTTTT. Translating gives CASSPDSRNEKLFF.

The chain joins TRBV9 to TRBJ1-5, with unresolved D. Germline values: CDR1 SGDLS, CDR2 YYNGEE. Trimming removed 0 bases from V and 3 bases from J, with 4 bases in between. The CDR3 is made up of 13 amino acids. CDR3 residues: CASSVDDNQPQHF. The CDR3 DNA reads TGTGCCAGCAGCGTAGATGACAATCAGCCCCAGCATTTT.

CDR3 region: CASSYSIGTNQPQHF. The CDR3 DNA sequence: TGTGCCAGCAGTTACTCGATAGGAACAAATCAGCCCCAGCATTTT. This chain links TRBV6-5 with TRBJ1-5; D is undetermined. CDR1 is MNHEY, CDR2 SVGAGI, per germline. The length of the CDR3 is 15 residues. Trimming left V 0 bases short and J 4 bases short, with 10 bases between.

The gene calls are TRBV11-2 and TRBJ2-5, with D unclear. The CDR3 sequence is 16 residues long. V lost 5 bases, J lost 3 bases, and 19 bases lay in between. CDR1 is SGHAT and CDR2 is FQNNGV in the germline V gene. CDR3 in DNA: TGTGCCAGCAGCCTGGGCGGTTATCCCCCCGAAGAGACCCAGTACTTC. This gives the protein CASSLGGYPPEETQYF. Complete variable domain (other parts from reference TRBV11-2 and TRBJ2-5): EAGVAQSPRYKIIEKRQSVAFWCNPISGHATLYWYQQILGQGPKLLIQFQNNGVVDDSQLPKDRFSAERLKGVDSTLKIQPAKLEDSAVYLCASSLGGYPPEETQYFGPGTRLLVL.

CDR3 bases: TGTGCCAGCAGCCTTCCGGGAGCTAGCGGGAGGTTTGAGCAGTTCTTC. Translating it yields CASSLPGASGRFEQFF. The chain carries TRBV7-9 and TRBJ2-1; TRBD2 aligns across 11 bases. The CDR3 has 16 amino acids. Germline CDR1 SEHNR, CDR2 FQNEAQ (reference sequence). The trim removed 5 bases at V and 9 bases at J, leaving 12 bases unmatched.

The CDR3 bases are TGTGCCACCAGCAGTCCCGGGACAGGTCTTGAGCAGTTCTTC. Its protein is CATSSPGTGLEQFF. The chain is built from TRBV15 and TRBJ2-1, with 8 bases lining up with TRBD1. This CDR3 is built from 14 residues. CDR1 and CDR2 from the germline V gene are LNHNV and YYDKDF (reference sequence). The J segment lost 9 bases and the V segment lost 3 bases, leaving 7 bases of the junction unmatched.

The chain employs TRBV18 and TRBJ2-7; a possible D gene is TRBD1 (6 bases). The CDR3 is made up of 17 amino acids. Trimming left V 2 bases short and J 3 bases short, with 20 bases between. Looked up from germline, CDR1 is KGHSH and CDR2 is LQKENI. The DNA for the CDR3 is TGTGCCAGCTCACCAACGTCCCCGGGACAATTCCTCTACGAGCAGTACTTC. It is translated as CASSPTSPGQFLYEQYF.

This clone was seen once. The chain links TRBV2 to TRBJ2-7; D possibly corresponds to TRBD2 (5 bases). Germline CDR1 is SNHLY and CDR2 is FYNNEI. The CDR3 consists of 17 residues. Trimming removed 1 base at V and 1 base at J, with 17 bases between. The CDR3 protein is CASSEVLGLVGSYEQYF. The CDR3, as DNA: TGTGCCAGCAGTGAAGTTCTTGGACTTGTGGGATCCTACGAGCAGTACTTC. The entire variable domain, with the rest obtained from reference TRBV2 and TRBJ2-7, is as follows: EPEVTQTPSHQVTQMGQEVILRCVPISNHLYFYWYRQILGQKVEFLVSFYNNEISEKSEIFDDQFSVERPDGSNFTLKIRSTKLEDSAMYFCASSEVLGLVGSYEQYFGPGTRLTVT.

The chain couples TRBV6-6 to TRBJ1-2, with D perhaps TRBD1 (5 bases). Germline CDR1 MNHNY, CDR2 SVGAGI (reference sequence). Trimming removed 5 bases at V and 4 bases at J, with 11 bases between. The CDR3 has 13 residues. CDR3 nucleotide sequence: TGTGCCAGCAGTGAGACAGAGTTCTATGGCTACACCTTC. Encoded protein: CASSETEFYGYTF.

The gene calls are TRBV11-1 and TRBJ2-7; D gene ambiguous. Germline V gene data show CDR1 as SGHAT and CDR2 as FQDESV (reference sequence). The CDR3 contains 14 residues. Trimming stripped 1 base from V and 5 bases from J, with 12 bases between. The CDR3 spells CASSLESGLDEQYF. DNA of the CDR3: TGTGCCAGCAGCTTAGAATCCGGGCTCGACGAGCAGTACTTC.

The chain links TRBV19 to TRBJ1-1; no reliable D call. CDR3 length: 14 amino acids. V was shortened by 6 bases and J by 0 bases, with 11 bases between the two germline ends. Germline V lookup: CDR1 LNHDA, CDR2 SQIVND (reference sequence). The CDR3: CASRIDTMNTEAFF. CDR3 nucleotides: TGTGCCAGTAGGATCGACACCATGAACACTGAAGCTTTCTTT.

The chain combines TRBV29-1 with TRBJ1-2, with TRBD1 as a possible D gene (5 bases). The CDR3 totals 12 residues. Trimming removed 7 bases from V and 5 bases from J, with 14 bases in between. The germline V gene encodes CDR1 SQVTM and CDR2 ANQGSEA. The CDR3 DNA sequence: TGCAGCGCCACCGAGGGGCATTATGGCTACACCTTC. Translating gives CSATEGHYGYTF.

The chain recombines TRBV5-1 with TRBJ2-7; D might be TRBD2 (6 bases). The V gene lost 0 bases and the J gene lost 1 base, with 14 bases spanning the gap. Germline CDR1 reads SGHRS; CDR2 reads YFSETQ. The length of the CDR3 is 16 residues. The CDR3 DNA reads TGCGCCAGCAGCTTGGATACCGGGAGCACTTCCTACGAGCAGTACTTC. Its translation is CASSLDTGSTSYEQYF. Based on the CDR3 plus reference TRBV5-1 and TRBJ2-7, the full variable domain is KAGVTQTPRYLIKTRGQQVTLSCSPISGHRSVSWYQQTPGQGLQFLFEYFSETQRNKGNFPGRFSGRQFSNSRSEMNVSTLELGDSALYLCASSLDTGSTSYEQYFGPGTRLTVT.

CDR3 in amino acids: CASSRLVNEQFF. The DNA for the CDR3 is TGCGCCAGCAGCCGTCTCGTCAATGAGCAGTTCTTC. The J gene is TRBJ2-1, the V gene TRBV5-1; D unresolved. The germline V and J ends were trimmed by 4 bases and 6 bases, with 8 bases remaining between them. CDR3 length: 12 residues. CDR1 SGHRS and CDR2 YFSETQ come from the germline V gene.

The chain employs TRBV7-9 and TRBJ2-2; D remains ambiguous. This CDR3 is built from 14 residues. The germline V gene encodes CDR1 SEHNR and CDR2 FQNEAQ (reference sequence). The V and J ends lost 4 bases and 4 bases respectively, with 10 bases between them. The CDR3, as DNA: TGTGCCAGCAGCTCGAGACGGGTCACCGGGGAGCTGTTTTTT. As protein: CASSSRRVTGELFF.

The V gene is TRBV6-5, the J gene TRBJ2-7; the D gene is possibly TRBD2 (5 bases). This CDR3 comprises 12 residues. The V and J ends lost 6 bases and 3 bases respectively, with 9 bases between them. The germline CDR1 and CDR2 sequences are MNHEY and SVGAGI. This chain's CDR3 is CASSRTSYEQYF. The CDR3, as DNA: TGTGCCAGCAGCCGTACTAGCTACGAGCAGTACTTC.